This passage covers 32 T cell receptor beta chains from one sample sequenced in a study of lymphopenia after photon versus proton radiotherapy. Only in-frame clones appear in the TCRdb table, and some are missing; sequencing was by immunoSEQ multiplex PCR. This sample carries some 170,000 clones, more than 85% of them seen once, and the ten largest clones take around 5%. The sequencing used peripheral blood, collected from a patient treated with photon-based radiotherapy. These receptor sequences come from a man in his forties or fifties with gastric cancer.

This clone was detected only a few times. This chain's CDR3 is CASSGGAFF. CDR3 coding DNA: TGTGCCAGCAGTGGGGGCGCTTTCTTT. The chain employs TRBV28 and TRBJ1-1, with D perhaps matching TRBD1 (6 bases). CDR3 size: 9 residues. Between the trimmed V and J ends, which lost 5 bases and 11 bases, there was a span of 6 bases. The germline V gene encodes CDR1 MDHEN and CDR2 SYDVKM.

The chain couples TRBV2 to TRBJ1-5; 9 nucleotides align to TRBD1. Trimming at V came to 8 bases and at J to 4 bases, leaving 9 bases not matched to a gene. Germline values: CDR1 SNHLY, CDR2 FYNNEI. The CDR3 spans 15 residues. CDR3: CASGAGQGRNQPQHF. The CDR3 region has the DNA TGTGCCAGCGGAGCTGGACAGGGGAGGAATCAGCCCCAGCATTTT. Full variable domain (remainder filled in from reference TRBV2 and TRBJ1-5): EPEVTQTPSHQVTQMGQEVILRCVPISNHLYFYWYRQILGQKVEFLVSFYNNEISEKSEIFDDQFSVERPDGSNFTLKIRSTKLEDSAMYFCASGAGQGRNQPQHFGDGTRLSIL.

This sequence joins TRBV15 and TRBJ2-3; the match to TRBD2 covers 7 bases. V was pared by 1 base and J by 0 bases, with 1 base of the junction left unmatched. CDR1 LNHNV and CDR2 YYDKDF come from the germline V gene (reference sequence). The CDR3 consists of 15 residues. The CDR3 nucleotides read TGTGCCACCAGCAGAGGTAGCGGGAGCACAGATACGCAGTATTTT. Translating gives CATSRGSGSTDTQYF. Using reference TRBV15 and TRBJ2-3 for the parts outside the CDR3, the full variable domain is DAMVIQNPRYQVTQFGKPVTLSCSQTLNHNVMYWYQQKSSQAPKLLFHYYDKDFNNEADTPDNFQSRRPNTSFCFLDIRSPGLGDTAMYLCATSRGSGSTDTQYFGPGTRLTVL.

V is TRBV4-3 and J is TRBJ2-7; no reliable D call. Germline CDR1 is LGHNA and CDR2 is YSLEER. There are 15 residues in the CDR3. With 0 bases removed from V and 0 bases from J, the gap between germline ends came to 9 bases. The CDR3 DNA follows: TGCGCCAGCAGCCAAGAGCAGGTGCCCTCCTACGAGCAGTACTTC. Protein sequence: CASSQEQVPSYEQYF.

The chain employs TRBV11-2 and TRBJ1-3; perhaps TRBD1 as D (6 bases). The germline gives CDR1 SGHAT, CDR2 FQNNGV. The CDR3 has 12 amino acids. V was shortened by 8 bases and J by 7 bases, with 12 bases between the two germline ends. The DNA for the CDR3 is TGTGCCAGCGTTGGGGGCCGGAACACCATATATTTT. Its translation: CASVGGRNTIYF.

This clone was found a few times. The rearrangement joins TRBV7-9 to TRBJ1-4, with 7 bases identical to TRBD1. This CDR3 has 14 amino acids. Germline-derived CDR1 and CDR2 are SEHNR and FQNEAQ (reference sequence). The J segment lost 4 bases and the V segment lost 4 bases, leaving 3 bases of the junction unmatched. CDR3 DNA: TGTGCCAGCAGCTATAGGACAGGTAATGAAAAACTGTTTTTT. Translation gives CASSYRTGNEKLFF. Combining the CDR3 with reference TRBV7-9 and TRBJ1-4 gives the whole variable domain DTGVSQNPRHKITKRGQNVTFRCDPISEHNRLYWYRQTLGQGPEFLTYFQNEAQLEKSRLLSDRFSAERPKGSFSTLEIQRTEQGDSAMYLCASSYRTGNEKLFFGSGTQLSVL.

This clone was recorded once. This chain uses TRBV6-5 with TRBJ1-2; D call uncertain. The V end lost 0 bases, the J end lost 6 bases, and 8 bases lay between the germline ends. CDR1 MNHEY and CDR2 SVGAGI come from the germline V gene. The CDR3 contains 13 residues. CDR3 bases: TGTGCCAGCAGTTACTCGCTCCGAAATGGCTACACCTTC. As protein: CASSYSLRNGYTF.

The CDR3 sequence is CASSPGIDSTEAFF. The CDR3 nucleotides read TGTGCCAGCTCACCTGGAATTGATAGCACTGAAGCTTTCTTT. This chain uses TRBV18 with TRBJ1-1; no clear D gene. Germline CDR1 and CDR2: KGHSH and LQKENI. V gave up 3 bases and J gave up 4 bases, with 12 bases separating them. This CDR3 is 14 amino acids long.

The chain uses TRBV7-2 and TRBJ2-3; D possibly uses TRBD1 or TRBD2 (6 bases each). Germline V lookup: CDR1 SGHTA, CDR2 FQGNSA. The V and J ends lost 5 bases and 4 bases respectively, with 13 bases between them. The CDR3 runs 14 residues. The CDR3 sequence is CASSPQGGSDTQYF. In DNA form, the CDR3 reads TGTGCCAGCAGCCCACAAGGGGGGTCAGATACGCAGTATTTT.

The chain recombines TRBV4-1 with TRBJ2-1; TRBD2 aligns across 11 bases. Germline values: CDR1 MGHRA, CDR2 YSYEKL. CDR3 size: 16 residues. The J segment lost 6 bases and the V segment lost 4 bases, leaving 8 bases of the junction unmatched. This CDR3 is CASSPSTSGSINEQFF. DNA for the CDR3: TGCGCCAGCAGCCCCTCCACTAGCGGGAGTATCAATGAGCAGTTCTTC.

The chain carries TRBV15 and TRBJ2-4, with 8 bases identical to TRBD2. Germline V gene data show CDR1 as LNHNV and CDR2 as YYDKDF (reference sequence). V trimming: 4 bases; J trimming: 0 bases; junction bases outside the gene matches: 2. The CDR3 is made up of 15 amino acids. The CDR3, as DNA: TGTGCCACCAGCAATCTAGCGGGAGCCAAAAACATTCAGTACTTC. Its protein is CATSNLAGAKNIQYF. Supplemented by reference TRBV15 and TRBJ2-4, the full variable domain reads DAMVIQNPRYQVTQFGKPVTLSCSQTLNHNVMYWYQQKSSQAPKLLFHYYDKDFNNEADTPDNFQSRRPNTSFCFLDIRSPGLGDTAMYLCATSNLAGAKNIQYFGAGTRLSVL.

The rearrangement links TRBV27 to TRBJ2-6; 7 positions match TRBD1. CDR3 length equals 18 residues. The ends lost 5 bases at V and 2 bases at J; junction bases unmatched: 12. Germline V gene sequence: CDR1 MNHEY, CDR2 SMNVEV (reference sequence). CDR3 protein: CASSDRDSWYAGANVLTF. The DNA for the CDR3 is TGTGCCAGCAGTGACCGGGACAGCTGGTACGCTGGGGCCAACGTCCTGACTTTC. Supplemented by reference TRBV27 and TRBJ2-6, the full variable domain reads EAQVTQNPRYLITVTGKKLTVTCSQNMNHEYMSWYRQDPGLGLRQIYYSMNVEVTDKGDVPEGYKVSRKEKRNFPLILESPSPNQTSLYFCASSDRDSWYAGANVLTFGAGSRLTVL.

DNA of the CDR3: TGTGCCAGCAGCTTAGTGAAGTCAGGGAGAAATGAAAAACTGTTTTTT. Translation gives CASSLVKSGRNEKLFF. The gene calls are TRBV7-8 and TRBJ1-4; possible D gene TRBD1, 5 bases. V was clipped by 1 base and J by 5 bases, with 14 bases between them. CDR3 length equals 16 residues. CDR1 and CDR2 (germline): SGHVS, FQNEAQ.

The chain recombines TRBV14 with TRBJ1-1; a possible D gene is TRBD1 (5 bases). Trimming left V 4 bases short and J 3 bases short, with 9 bases between. This CDR3 is 13 amino acids long. Germline-derived CDR1 and CDR2 are SGHDN and FVKESK. CDR3 region: CASSLQGDTEAFF. The CDR3 DNA is TGTGCCAGCAGCCTTCAGGGCGACACTGAAGCTTTCTTT.

This chain connects TRBV5-1 to TRBJ1-1; tentative D call: TRBD1 (5 bases). V lost 4 bases to trimming and J lost 1 base, with 14 bases between them. The CDR3 contains 15 residues. The germline V gene encodes CDR1 SGHRS and CDR2 YFSETQ. The CDR3 DNA follows: TGCGCCAGCAGCGTGGGGCACGGCGGGAACACTGAAGCTTTCTTT. Protein: CASSVGHGGNTEAFF. Filled out from reference TRBV5-1 and TRBJ1-1, the complete variable domain reads KAGVTQTPRYLIKTRGQQVTLSCSPISGHRSVSWYQQTPGQGLQFLFEYFSETQRNKGNFPGRFSGRQFSNSRSEMNVSTLELGDSALYLCASSVGHGGNTEAFFGQGTRLTVV.

This clone has just a few counts. Other DNA sequences from this sample encode an identical CDR3 as well. The V gene is TRBV7-9, the J gene TRBJ1-1; D not resolved. Germline CDR1 and CDR2: SEHNR and FQNEAQ (reference sequence). CDR3 length equals 13 residues. Trimming left V 0 bases short and J 1 base short, with 3 bases between. This CDR3 reads CASSLAGNTEAFF. In DNA, the CDR3 is TGTGCCAGCAGCTTAGCAGGGAACACTGAAGCTTTCTTT.

The rearrangement uses TRBV18 and TRBJ1-1; 7 bases align to TRBD1. V was pared by 3 bases and J by 3 bases, with 4 bases of the junction left unmatched. CDR3 length equals 14 residues. Germline CDR1 is KGHSH and CDR2 is LQKENI. The CDR3: CASSPQDRHTEAFF. The CDR3 region has the DNA TGTGCCAGCTCACCCCAGGACAGGCACACTGAAGCTTTCTTT.

The CDR3 DNA is TGTGCCAGCAGCTTAGCCACCTACGAGCAGTACTTC. This sequence encodes CASSLATYEQYF. The rearrangement uses TRBV11-2 and TRBJ2-7; no definite D call. V was pared by 1 base and J by 2 bases, with 3 bases between. The CDR3 is 12 amino acids. The germline V gene encodes CDR1 SGHAT and CDR2 FQNNGV.

The chain carries TRBV4-1 and TRBJ2-3, with D hard to call. Germline V gene lookup returns CDR1 MGHRA and CDR2 YSYEKL. Trimming took 0 bases from V and 6 from J, leaving 10 bases between them. CDR3 length equals 14 residues. CDR3 protein: CASSQDGSQDTQYF. The CDR3 DNA reads as TGCGCCAGCAGCCAAGATGGGTCCCAGGATACGCAGTATTTT.

This clone was counted between two and nine times. The chain combines TRBV7-9 with TRBJ1-5; D remains unclear. Looked up from germline, CDR1 is SEHNR and CDR2 is FQNEAQ (reference sequence). The CDR3 runs to 15 residues. Between the trimmed V and J ends, which lost 1 base and 2 bases, there was a span of 9 bases. CDR3: CASSLGDWGNQPQHF. The CDR3 bases are TGTGCCAGCAGCTTAGGGGATTGGGGCAATCAGCCCCAGCATTTT.

The chain has TRBV6-1 and TRBJ2-1, with D hard to call. In germline, CDR1 is MNHNS, CDR2 SASEGT. With 5 bases removed from V and 0 bases from J, the gap between germline ends came to 11 bases. The length of the CDR3 is 15 residues. The CDR3 here is CASSRKTDSYNEQFF. The CDR3, as DNA: TGTGCCAGCAGTCGTAAGACCGACTCCTACAATGAGCAGTTCTTC.

This chain joins TRBV6-5 and TRBJ2-3, with 12 bases aligning to TRBD2. The length of the CDR3 is 15 residues. Germline CDR1 reads MNHEY; CDR2 reads SVGAGI. V was clipped by 6 bases and J by 1 base; unmatched bases: 2. CDR3: CASSRLAGGTDTQYF. The CDR3 nucleotides are TGTGCCAGCAGCCGACTAGCGGGAGGCACAGATACGCAGTATTTT.

The V call is TRBV7-3, the J call TRBJ2-2, with 8 nucleotides matching TRBD2. The CDR3 is made up of 16 amino acids. V trimming: 0 bases; J trimming: 6 bases; junction bases outside the gene matches: 6. Per germline, CDR1 SGHTA and CDR2 FQGTGA. The CDR3 DNA is TGTGCCAGCAGCTTAACGCCGGGAGGGCCATCCGGGGAGCTGTTTTTT. Its protein product is CASSLTPGGPSGELFF.

This chain connects TRBV7-9 to TRBJ1-2; no reliable D call. V was trimmed by 1 base and J by 4 bases, leaving 7 bases between them. This CDR3 comprises 13 residues. Per germline, CDR1 SEHNR and CDR2 FQNEAQ (reference sequence). CDR3 DNA sequence: TGTGCCAGCAGCTTAGACGACCGCTATGGCTACACCTTC. Residues: CASSLDDRYGYTF.

The rearrangement uses TRBV19 and TRBJ2-6; 10 nucleotides match TRBD1. CDR3 length: 18 residues. Germline lookup yields CDR1 LNHDA and CDR2 SQIVND (reference sequence). V shed 5 bases, J shed 4 bases, and the junction held 11 bases outside the gene matches. DNA of the CDR3: TGTGCCAGTAGTTCCCGGAGACAGGGGGCGTCGGGGGCCAACGTCCTGACTTTC. This codes for CASSSRRQGASGANVLTF.

The chain uses TRBV6-4 and TRBJ2-2; D may be TRBD1 (7 bases). Between the trimmed V and J ends, which lost 8 bases and 6 bases, there was a span of 16 bases. CDR3 length: 14 amino acids. Looked up from germline, CDR1 is MRHNA and CDR2 is SNTAGT. CDR3 residues: CASGNQGGAGELFF. In nucleotides, the CDR3 is TGTGCCAGCGGCAACCAGGGGGGCGCCGGGGAGCTGTTTTTT.

This clone was detected a few times. V and J are TRBV18 and TRBJ1-1; no reliable D call. The CDR3 is 14 residues long. V was clipped by 2 bases and J by 0 bases, with 7 bases between them. The germline V gene encodes CDR1 KGHSH and CDR2 LQKENI. The CDR3 sequence: CASSPGLMNTEAFF. The CDR3 nucleotides read TGTGCCAGCTCACCAGGGCTGATGAACACTGAAGCTTTCTTT.

The rearrangement links TRBV11-2 to TRBJ2-7; D possibly uses TRBD1 or TRBD2 (5 bases each). The length of the CDR3 is 15 residues. Trimming took off 5 bases at V and 5 bases at J, with 19 bases between the two ends. Germline V gene sequence: CDR1 SGHAT, CDR2 FQNNGV. The CDR3 bases are TGTGCCAGCAGCCCGACGGGACGGGGTGTAGACGAGCAGTACTTC. Translated, it gives CASSPTGRGVDEQYF.

The chain employs TRBV27 and TRBJ2-7; no clear D. The CDR3 loop spans 12 amino acids. Trimming removed 5 bases from V and 2 bases from J, with 7 bases in between. In germline, CDR1 is MNHEY, CDR2 SMNVEV (reference sequence). For the CDR3, the DNA is TGTGCCAGCAGTCCCCCGACCTACGAGCAGTACTTC. This encodes CASSPPTYEQYF.

The gene calls are TRBV9 and TRBJ2-1, with 8 positions matching TRBD2. Germline V gene lookup returns CDR1 SGDLS and CDR2 YYNGEE. V gave up 0 bases and J gave up 3 bases; unmatched junction bases: 5. The CDR3 length is 16 residues. The CDR3 DNA is TGTGCCAGCAGCGTAGCGGCTAGCGGGTTCTACAATGAGCAGTTCTTC. The encoded protein is CASSVAASGFYNEQFF. The whole variable domain, filled in from reference TRBV9 and TRBJ2-1, reads DSGVTQTPKHLITATGQRVTLRCSPRSGDLSVYWYQQSLDQGLQFLIQYYNGEERAKGNILERFSAQQFPDLHSELNLSSLELGDSALYFCASSVAASGFYNEQFFGPGTRLTVL.

The CDR3, as DNA: TGTGCCAGCAGCCCCCTCCGGGACTTGCGGGGGAGACGTGCAGATACGCAGTATTTT. It codes for CASSPLRDLRGRRADTQYF. This chain uses TRBV11-2 with TRBJ2-3; 7 bases line up with TRBD2. Germline V CDR1 and CDR2: SGHAT, FQNNGV. Unmatched junction bases numbered 21, after V lost 5 bases and J lost 4 bases. The CDR3 covers 19 residues.

This rearrangement joins TRBV18 to TRBJ1-2; the match to TRBD1 covers 7 bases. The CDR3 length is 16 residues. Germline V lookup: CDR1 KGHSH, CDR2 LQKENI. With V trimmed by 1 base and J by 1 base, 6 bases remained unmatched. CDR3 region: CASSPLDQGVNYGYTF. The CDR3 DNA reads TGTGCCAGCTCACCACTTGATCAGGGGGTTAACTATGGCTACACCTTC.